A single sample is the source of the 19 T cell receptor beta chains below, sequenced in a study of blood T cells in healthy people across ages (dated by TCRdb to the mid-2010s). Library preparation was by 5' RACE. TCRdb names Illumina HiSeq 2500 as the instrument used. A second PCR of about 6 to 12 cycles was performed with a sample-barcoded 5' primer and a J-beta primer mix. TCRdb applied fastp at Q25 and MiXCR to the public reads, then kept only in-frame beta chains. Each entry is one CDR3 protein sequence, shown with its most common DNA and genes. Across this sample there are nearly 1 million distinct CDR3 sequences, with approximately 50% seen only once. Jointly, the top ten make up roughly 23% of the sample. The sequencing input was blood. These receptors all stem from a woman in her sixties in good health.

V and J are TRBV6-6 and TRBJ2-1; 8 bases align to TRBD2. The germline gives CDR1 MNHNY, CDR2 SVGAGI (reference sequence). V trimming: 4 bases; J trimming: 4 bases; junction bases outside the gene matches: 12. This CDR3 comprises 17 residues. The CDR3 nucleotides read TGTGCCAGCAGTTCCTCTCTAGGCCGGGAGGGATACAATGAGCAGTTCTTC. Protein: CASSSSLGREGYNEQFF.

The chain carries TRBV20-1 and TRBJ1-6; the D gene is possibly TRBD1 (5 bases). Trimming pared 5 bases from V and 9 bases from J, leaving 14 bases between. The germline gives CDR1 DFQATT, CDR2 SNEGSKA (reference sequence). The CDR3 spans 13 residues. The CDR3 DNA is TGCAGTGCTGGATTGGGGGGAAGTTCACCCCTCCACTTT. Translating it yields CSAGLGGSSPLHF.

This chain uses TRBV12-3 or TRBV12-4 with TRBJ1-2; D perhaps matches TRBD1 (6 bases). The V end was cut by 3 bases, the J end by 8 bases, with 13 bases between. CDR3 size: 13 residues. The CDR3 sequence: CASSLVGGLGYTF. CDR3 bases: TGTGCCAGCAGTTTGGTGGGGGGGCTGGGCTACACCTTC.

This clonotype was seen at least ten times. The chain joins TRBV7-6 to TRBJ2-7; 7 bases agree with TRBD1. Germline loops: CDR1 SGHVS, CDR2 FNYEAQ. V shed 4 bases and J 3 bases; nucleotides not matched to a gene: 6. CDR3 length: 14 amino acids. CDR3 bases: TGTGCCAGCAGCTCACCGGGACAGAACTACGAGCAGTACTTC. Protein sequence: CASSSPGQNYEQYF.

The table lists this clonotype with many counts. The chain couples TRBV2 to TRBJ2-7; 11 bases fit TRBD2. Per the germline V gene, CDR1 is SNHLY and CDR2 is FYNNEI. The CDR3 loop spans 15 amino acids. With V trimmed by 0 bases and J by 5 bases, 3 bases remained unmatched. The CDR3: CASSEASGRAHEQYF. CDR3 in DNA: TGTGCCAGCAGTGAAGCTAGCGGGAGGGCCCACGAGCAGTACTTC.

This clonotype has more than one count but fewer than ten. This chain connects TRBV7-2 to TRBJ2-7, with 8 bases aligning to TRBD1. The V and J ends lost 6 bases and 3 bases, in that order; junction bases with no gene match: 7. Germline-derived CDR1 and CDR2 are SGHTA and FQGNSA. CDR3 length: 14 amino acids. The CDR3 nucleotides are TGTGCCAGCAGTACAACCGGGACAGGCTACGAGCAGTACTTC. Amino acid sequence: CASSTTGTGYEQYF.

The chain couples TRBV29-1 to TRBJ2-1; 9 nucleotides align to TRBD2. V gave up 5 bases and J gave up 10 bases; unmatched junction bases: 3. Germline V gene sequence: CDR1 SQVTM, CDR2 ANQGSEA. This CDR3 is built from 11 residues. The CDR3 sequence: CSVPSGVEQFF. Here the CDR3 DNA reads TGCAGCGTTCCTAGCGGGGTAGAGCAGTTCTTC.

In its sample, this clonotype was seen once. A much larger clone lies one base from this, so it may be a read error. The chain's CDR3 is CASSSVLAGEYIEQFF. The CDR3 DNA follows: TGTGCCAGCAGTTCAGTACTAGCGGGAGAATACATTGAGCAGTTCTTC. The chain combines TRBV27 with TRBJ2-1; TRBD2 agrees at 11 bases. CDR3 length: 16 amino acids. Germline V gene lookup returns CDR1 MNHEY and CDR2 SMNVEV (reference sequence).

The V and J genes are TRBV28 and TRBJ2-7, with D perhaps being TRBD1 or TRBD2 (5 bases each). V was pared by 7 bases and J by 4 bases, with 20 bases between. The CDR3 is 15 amino acids. Germline lookup yields CDR1 MDHEN and CDR2 SYDVKM. The CDR3 here is CASTFEGTGSYEQYF. In DNA form, the CDR3 reads TGTGCCAGCACCTTCGAAGGGACGGGGAGTTACGAGCAGTACTTC.

The chain carries TRBV20-1 and TRBJ2-1; the D is unclear. Deletions cut 6 bases from V and 0 bases from J, with 15 bases between. Germline CDR1 DFQATT, CDR2 SNEGSKA (reference sequence). The CDR3 contains 15 residues. The chain's CDR3 is CSAVRLGSSYNEQFF. The CDR3 region has the DNA TGCAGTGCCGTCCGTCTTGGAAGCTCCTACAATGAGCAGTTCTTC.

The chain links TRBV2 to TRBJ2-3; a possible D gene is TRBD2 (6 bases). V was cut by 4 bases and J by 3 bases, with 8 bases left in between. The CDR3 is 13 amino acids. Germline V gene data show CDR1 as SNHLY and CDR2 as FYNNEI. This CDR3 reads CASSATRTDTQYF. The DNA of the CDR3 is TGTGCCAGCAGTGCGACTAGAACAGATACGCAGTATTTT.

This clonotype has only a few counts. V gene TRBV28 combines with J gene TRBJ2-3; TRBD2 matches at 10 bases. The CDR3 covers 14 residues. Unmatched junction bases numbered 4, after V lost 8 bases and J lost 2 bases. The germline V gene encodes CDR1 MDHEN and CDR2 SYDVKM. The CDR3 coding sequence is TGTGCCAGCGTAGCGGGAGGTTTCACAGATACGCAGTATTTT. This encodes CASVAGGFTDTQYF.

This clonotype was detected a few times. In nucleotides, the CDR3 is TGTGCCACCAGTGTAAGCCACCACGATACGCAGTATTTT. This codes for CATSVSHHDTQYF. The chain has TRBV24-1 and TRBJ2-3, with D unclear. Trimming took 5 bases from V and 6 from J, leaving 11 bases between them. The CDR3 is 13 amino acids. The germline gives CDR1 KGHDR, CDR2 SFDVKD.

The gene calls are TRBV7-2 and TRBJ2-5; the D is unclear. The V gene lost 0 bases and the J gene lost 5 bases, with 13 bases spanning the gap. Germline CDR1 is SGHTA and CDR2 is FQGNSA. The CDR3 is made up of 15 amino acids. CDR3 bases: TGTGCCAGCAGCTTAGCAGGGTTGGTTGGGGAGACCCAGTACTTC. Its translation: CASSLAGLVGETQYF.

As for this clonotype: One end of the junction does not line up with germline, which may come from a read error. The chain joins TRBV27 to TRBJ2-3; D call uncertain. Per the germline V gene, CDR1 is MNHEY and CDR2 is SMNVEV (reference sequence). The CDR3 has 12 amino acids. CDR3 protein: CASSHYQDTRYF. The CDR3 nucleotides are TGTGCCAGCAGCCACTACCAAGATACGCGGTATTTT.

The chain employs TRBV20-1 and TRBJ2-1; 7 nucleotides align to TRBD1. The CDR3 consists of 13 residues. Trimming at V came to 3 bases and at J to 6 bases, leaving 5 bases not matched to a gene. Germline CDR1 reads DFQATT; CDR2 reads SNEGSKA (reference sequence). CDR3 amino acids: CSARWAGGNEQFF. The CDR3 DNA reads TGCAGTGCTAGGTGGGCAGGGGGCAATGAGCAGTTCTTC.

The chain recombines TRBV5-5 with TRBJ2-6; D ambiguous. This CDR3 region has 16 residues. The V gene lost 7 bases and the J gene lost 2 bases, with 16 bases spanning the gap. The V gene's germline CDR1 is SGHKS and CDR2 YYEKEE (reference sequence). The CDR3 nucleotides read TGTGCCAGCGTGGGTGCTCATCAAGCTGGGGCCAACGTCCTGACTTTC. Its translation is CASVGAHQAGANVLTF.

The CDR3 sequence: CASSIGVMNTEAFF. CDR3 coding DNA: TGTGCCAGCAGCATCGGTGTGATGAACACTGAAGCTTTCTTT. The chain has TRBV7-2 and TRBJ1-1; D is uncertain. The CDR3 runs 14 residues. CDR1 and CDR2 from the germline V gene are SGHTA and FQGNSA. V was clipped by 5 bases and J by 0 bases, with 10 bases between them.

The chain employs TRBV7-9 and TRBJ2-3; D gene uncertain. Germline V gene lookup returns CDR1 SEHNR and CDR2 FQNEAQ (reference sequence). V was shortened by 4 bases and J by 0 bases, with 8 bases between the two germline ends. This CDR3 is 14 amino acids long. The DNA of the CDR3 is TGTGCCAGCAGCTCAGCAATGAGCACAGATACGCAGTATTTT. Residues: CASSSAMSTDTQYF.